One TCR beta chain is described in this entry. Its antigen is still unknown. TCR alpha and TCR beta cDNA libraries carrying sample barcodes and UMIs came from 5'RACE with constant-segment primers. TCRdb ran MiXCR on the 5' RACE reads and lists one entry per CDR3 protein. This table has roughly 500,000 distinct CDR3 sequences, 20% appearing once. V lost 0 bases and J 4 bases, leaving 15 bases between the germline ends. Looked up from germline, CDR1 is SQVTM and CDR2 is ANQGSEA. This CDR3 contains 15 residues. The data derive from a study of T-cell memory formation after mild COVID-19. Study-level results: Largely, contracting CD4+ clones fell within CM and EM, and contracting CD8+ clones within EMRA.

V usage is TRBV29-1 and J usage is TRBJ1-2; tentative D call: TRBD1 (5 bases). The specimen sequenced was PBMCs or a T cell subset sorted from them (not recorded which). This clonotype was obtained from an adult woman who had mild COVID-19 (a few samples of this study predate the infection). Cell type and time point are not known. Here the CDR3 DNA reads TGCAGCGTTGAAGATGACAGTTCAGGAGGCTATGGCTACACCTTC. Protein sequence: CSVEDDSSGGYGYTF.